This T cell receptor beta chain was sequenced in a study of memory CD4+ T cells and cytomegalovirus serostatus. Germline loops: CDR1 SGHTA, CDR2 FQGNSA. V was pared by 5 bases and J by 4 bases, with 15 bases between. The CDR3 extends over 15 amino acids. Sequenced by immunoSEQ multiplex PCR; TCRdb stores in-frame clones only, minus some. There are 45,000 to 65,000 clones in the sample; about 83% occur only once, and 2% lies in the top ten. The sort gate was single viable CD3+CD4+CD8-CD45RO+ cells for memory CD4+ T cells. This sequence joins TRBV7-2 and TRBJ2-1; D tentatively reads TRBD1 or TRBD2 (5 bases each). This clonotype originated in an adult in good health and CMV-seropositive. The sequencing input was memory CD4+ T cells from blood. The CDR3 spells CASSPERGQYNEQFF. The CDR3 nucleotides are TGTGCCAGCAGCCCCGAGAGGGGCCAATACAATGAGCAGTTCTTC. The variable domain in full, with the rest retrieved from reference TRBV7-2 and TRBJ2-1, is GAGVSQSPSNKVTEKGKDVELRCDPISGHTALYWYRQSLGQGLEFLIYFQGNSAPDKSGLPSDRFSAERTGGSVSTLTIQRTQQEDSAVYLCASSPERGQYNEQFFGPGTRLTVL.